Each of the 2 T cell receptor beta chains below was sequenced from the same sample in a study of T-cell memory formation after mild COVID-19 (dated by TCRdb to about 2021). Receptors were amplified or captured by 5' RACE. The sequencing machine was an Illumina NovaSeq 6000. TCRdb applied fastp at Q25 and MiXCR to the public reads, then kept only in-frame beta chains. Identical CDR3 proteins give one entry, which carries the most common genes and DNA. The sample profile shows under 300,000 distinct CDR3 sequences; around 8% of them were found once. Less than 25% of the sample is held by the ten biggest clonotypes. The sample taken for sequencing was PBMCs or a T cell subset sorted from them (not recorded which). The receptors originated from a man between 18 and 29 years old who had mild COVID-19 (a few samples of this study predate the infection). The sample titles of this study are shuffled in the database, so cell type and time point are left out; the donor was told from shared clones.

In its sample, this clonotype was seen many times. The V gene is TRBV7-2, the J gene TRBJ2-3; no clear D. There are 12 residues in the CDR3. CDR1 and CDR2 from the germline V gene are SGHTA and FQGNSA. V lost 2 bases to trimming and J lost 3 bases, with 3 bases between them. The CDR3 coding sequence is TGTGCCAGCAGCTTAATGACAGATACGCAGTATTTT. It encodes CASSLMTDTQYF.

This clonotype was seen repeatedly, ten times or more. V usage is TRBV5-5 and J usage is TRBJ1-5; TRBD1 might be the D (6 bases). V was shortened by 4 bases and J by 0 bases, with 11 bases between the two germline ends. There are 15 residues in the CDR3. CDR1 is SGHKS, CDR2 YYEKEE, per germline (reference sequence). The CDR3 reads CASSRRTDSNQPQHF. The CDR3 coding sequence is TGTGCCAGCAGCCGCCGGACAGATAGCAATCAGCCCCAGCATTTT.